Below, one T cell receptor beta chain is given with its context. This record comes from a study of T cell changes during pregnancy in multiple sclerosis. Some clones are missing from TCRdb's copy, which holds only in-frame ones; the method was immunoSEQ multiplex PCR. The table shows approximately 87,000 clones, with over 80% occurring only once. The sequence was collected from a female donor with multiple sclerosis, enrolled in a pregnancy study. The source was CD4+ T cells from peripheral blood mononuclear cells, collected in the second trimester of pregnancy.

As DNA, the CDR3 is TGTGCCAGCAGCTCCCGGAACAGGGGCGAGACCCAGTACTTC. It is translated as CASSSRNRGETQYF. The chain links TRBV11-2 to TRBJ2-5; 7 nucleotides agree with TRBD1. CDR1 and CDR2 from the germline V gene are SGHAT and FQNNGV. The CDR3 runs 14 residues. With V trimmed by 4 bases and J by 5 bases, 7 bases remained unmatched. Based on the CDR3 plus reference TRBV11-2 and TRBJ2-5, the full variable domain is EAGVAQSPRYKIIEKRQSVAFWCNPISGHATLYWYQQILGQGPKLLIQFQNNGVVDDSQLPKDRFSAERLKGVDSTLKIQPAKLEDSAVYLCASSSRNRGETQYFGPGTRLLVL.